The clone carrying this TCR beta chain was recorded only once. Primers included in the PCR were 60 Vbeta and 13 Jbeta primers. Profiled with immunoSEQ multiplex PCR; TCRdb holds only in-frame clones, not every one. This repertoire shows around 78,000 clones, around 60% found once; its top ten account for around 5.8%. The data were taken from a study of cytomegalovirus exposure and HLA in healthy donors. This receptor was taken from a man aged 25-45 years in good health and CMV-seropositive. Sequenced: PBMCs.

CDR3 nucleotides: TGTGCCAGCAGCGCCGGGACTAGCGGATACTACGAGCAGTACTTC. Its protein product is CASSAGTSGYYEQYF. This sequence joins TRBV7-2 and TRBJ2-7; 11 nucleotides agree with TRBD2. The CDR3 contains 15 residues. The germline V gene has CDR1 SGHTA and CDR2 FQGNSA. J gave up 3 bases and V 5 bases, and 6 bases lay outside the gene matches.